This T cell receptor beta chain was retrieved from a study of blood T cell repertoires in COVID-19. Whole-study context: Samples came from the United States, Italy and Spain, spanning acute and convalescent COVID-19. PBMCs, B-cell-depleted T cells, or T cells provided the cDNA or gDNA that made up the material.

A case of COVID-19 had been met by exposed participants within 2 weeks before study entry. This CDR3 region has 14 residues. V was pared by 4 bases and J by 2 bases, with 10 bases between. Per germline, CDR1 KGHDR and CDR2 SFDVKD. Clones were read by immunoSEQ multiplex PCR, and TCRdb kept only the in-frame ones, dropping some. The sample records about 320,000 clones, 85% being singletons. V and J are TRBV24-1 and TRBJ1-2, with a weak D call TRBD1 (5 bases). The clonotype comes from a woman aged 25 to 39 who had been exposed to COVID-19. The sample was PBMCs or T cells enriched from blood (not recorded which). CDR3 in DNA: TGTGCCACCAGTGACCCTGACAGAAACTATGGCTACACCTTC. Amino acids: CATSDPDRNYGYTF.